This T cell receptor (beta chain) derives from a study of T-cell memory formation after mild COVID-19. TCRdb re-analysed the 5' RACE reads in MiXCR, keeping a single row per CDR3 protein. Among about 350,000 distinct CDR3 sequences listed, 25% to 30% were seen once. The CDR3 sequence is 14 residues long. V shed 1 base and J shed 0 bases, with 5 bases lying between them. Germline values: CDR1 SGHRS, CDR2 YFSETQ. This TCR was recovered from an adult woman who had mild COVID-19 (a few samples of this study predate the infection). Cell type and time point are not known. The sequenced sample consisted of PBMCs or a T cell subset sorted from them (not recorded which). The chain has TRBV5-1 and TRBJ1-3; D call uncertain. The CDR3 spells CASSLSDSGNTIYF. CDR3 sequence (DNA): TGCGCCAGCAGCTTGTCTGACTCTGGAAACACCATATATTTT.